The 8 T cell receptor beta chains listed next were all sequenced from one sample in a study of shared clonotypes between healthy human individuals. TCRdb's table, derived via immunoSEQ multiplex PCR, lists solely in-frame clones and lacks some. This table has 2 million to 3 million clones, under 95% appearing once. Material for sequencing was naive CD4+ T cells from PBMCs. This sample's subset: CD45RA+ positively selected. These receptors originate from a man aged 18 to 29 in good health. Some clones in this sample may be carry-over from other donors' samples.

The V call is TRBV5-1, the J call TRBJ1-1; D is unresolved. The germline gives CDR1 SGHRS, CDR2 YFSETQ. V lost 1 base and J 1 base, leaving 11 bases between the germline ends. The CDR3 extends over 15 amino acids. CDR3 DNA: TGCGCCAGCAGCTTGATACCTGAGGGGAACACTGAAGCTTTCTTT. It encodes CASSLIPEGNTEAFF.

This clone is a singleton in its sample. The chain uses TRBV7-9 and TRBJ2-3; 9 bases match TRBD2. V was clipped by 5 bases and J by 4 bases; unmatched bases: 10. Germline V gene lookup returns CDR1 SEHNR and CDR2 FQNEAQ (reference sequence). The CDR3 is 16 amino acids. The CDR3 nucleotides read TGTGCCAGCAGCCCTCGTAGAGCGGGAGGTTCAGATACGCAGTATTTT. Its protein is CASSPRRAGGSDTQYF.

Worth noting for this clone: At one of its ends the junction is not consistent with the germline gene, which may arise from a read error. The CDR3 DNA reads TGTGCCAGCGACAGGGGGAAATGGGGCTTCTTC. Encoded protein: CASDRGKWGFF. V is TRBV6-4 and J is TRBJ2-7; 9 bases agree with TRBD1. From germline, CDR1 is MRHNA and CDR2 SNTAGT. The length of the CDR3 is 11 residues.

The chain joins TRBV18 to TRBJ2-1, with D uncertain. V shed 3 bases and J shed 2 bases, with 11 bases lying between them. CDR3 length equals 15 residues. Germline V lookup: CDR1 KGHSH, CDR2 LQKENI. CDR3 sequence: CASSPDQSPYNEQFF. The CDR3 DNA is TGTGCCAGCTCACCGGACCAGAGCCCCTACAATGAGCAGTTCTTC. Complete variable domain (other parts from reference TRBV18 and TRBJ2-1): NAGVMQNPRHLVRRRGQEARLRCSPMKGHSHVYWYRQLPEEGLKFMVYLQKENIIDESGMPKERFSAEFPKEGPSILRIQQVVRGDSAAYFCASSPDQSPYNEQFFGPGTRLTVL.

This chain links TRBV5-8 with TRBJ1-4; no reliable D call. Germline CDR1 reads SGHTS; CDR2 reads YDEGEE. The ends were cut back, 0 bases at V and 1 base at J, with 10 bases in the middle. The CDR3 has 16 residues. CDR3 nucleotides: TGTGCCAGCAGCTTGGGAACGGGGTTAACTAATGAAAAACTGTTTTTT. Encoded protein: CASSLGTGLTNEKLFF.

The V and J genes are TRBV5-1 and TRBJ2-1; 10 bases fit TRBD1. Germline V gives CDR1 SGHRS, CDR2 YFSETQ. The CDR3 has 16 amino acids. With 2 bases clipped from V and 7 bases from J, the junction kept 9 bases outside the gene matches. This chain's CDR3 is CASSFIGQGVTNEQFF. The CDR3 DNA follows: TGCGCCAGCAGCTTCATCGGACAGGGGGTGACAAATGAGCAGTTCTTC. Supplemented by reference TRBV5-1 and TRBJ2-1, the full variable domain reads KAGVTQTPRYLIKTRGQQVTLSCSPISGHRSVSWYQQTPGQGLQFLFEYFSETQRNKGNFPGRFSGRQFSNSRSEMNVSTLELGDSALYLCASSFIGQGVTNEQFFGPGTRLTVL.

The chain is built from TRBV28 and TRBJ2-7; 11 bases map to TRBD1. Germline CDR1 MDHEN, CDR2 SYDVKM. This CDR3 is 16 amino acids long. V was clipped by 1 base and J by 4 bases; unmatched bases: 6. CDR3 sequence (DNA): TGTGCCAGCAGTTTATTTGGACAGGGGGCAGGGTACGAGCAGTACTTC. It encodes CASSLFGQGAGYEQYF.

The V and J genes are TRBV7-2 and TRBJ1-2; perhaps TRBD1 as D (6 bases). Germline CDR1 is SGHTA and CDR2 is FQGNSA. This CDR3 contains 15 residues. V was shortened by 1 base and J by 4 bases, with 13 bases between the two germline ends. CDR3 sequence (DNA): TGTGCCAGCAGCTTAGATCGGACAGCCCTCTATGGCTACACCTTC. Protein: CASSLDRTALYGYTF.